A selection of T cell receptor beta chains follows, all from one sample in a study of shared clonotypes between healthy human individuals. Method: immunoSEQ multiplex PCR; TCRdb's copy keeps in-frame clones and lacks some. The sample shows roughly 2.4 million clones, under 97% of them seen only once. Sequences were obtained from naive CD4+ T cells sorted from blood. All receptors derive from a man younger than 35 in good health. CDR3s include the opening cysteine and the closing phenylalanine or tryptophan. The order of the fields is clone size, D gene, V gene, J gene, CDR3 DNA, CDR3 protein. D genes are given only for firm matches. Size tells how often a clone was seen (once, few, many) or the class of an expanded clone, and some rows leave it out.

size: -
D: -
V: TRBV30
J: TRBJ1-1
DNA: TGTGCCTGGAGTAATCGGGGGGCTTTCTTT
CDR3: CAWSNRGAFF

size: -
D: -
V: TRBV7-2
J: TRBJ2-5
DNA: TGTGCCAGCAGCCAAGAGTGGATCCCACAAGAGACCCAGTACTTC
CDR3: CASSQEWIPQETQYF

size: -
D: TRBD1
V: TRBV7-9
J: TRBJ2-7
DNA: TGTGCCAGCCAATCGGACAGGGACTCCCTCGAGCAGTACTTC
CDR3: CASQSDRDSLEQYF

size: -
D: TRBD1
V: TRBV7-2
J: TRBJ1-6
DNA: TGTGCCAGCAGTCAACAGGGGGGTAATTCACCCCTCCACTTT
CDR3: CASSQQGGNSPLHF

size: -
D: -
V: TRBV28
J: TRBJ2-1
DNA: TGTGCCAGCAGTTTCGGAGGGGGCCCCAGCTCCTACAATGAGCAGTTCTTC
CDR3: CASSFGGGPSSYNEQFF

size: -
D: -
V: TRBV11-3
J: TRBJ2-3
DNA: TGTGCCAGCAGCTTATGGTTTGGAGATACGCAGTATTTT
CDR3: CASSLWFGDTQYF

size: -
D: TRBD1
V: TRBV10-3
J: TRBJ2-5
DNA: TGTGCCATCAATCCGGGACAGGGGAGGGAGACCCAGTACTTC
CDR3: CAINPGQGRETQYF

size: -
D: -
V: TRBV7-2
J: TRBJ2-5
DNA: TGTGCCAGCAGCTTAGACCCGGGACCGGGGGAGACCCAGTACTTC
CDR3: CASSLDPGPGETQYF

size: -
D: TRBD1
V: TRBV30
J: TRBJ1-4
DNA: TGTGCCTGGAGTCGGACAGGGGTCGAAAAACTGTTTTTT
CDR3: CAWSRTGVEKLFF

size: -
D: -
V: TRBV5-1
J: TRBJ2-2
DNA: TGCGCCAGCAGCTTGTCTGCAGGGCCAGGCGGCGGGGAGCTGTTTTTT
CDR3: CASSLSAGPGGGELFF

size: -
D: -
V: TRBV7-9
J: TRBJ2-5
DNA: TGTGCCAGCAGCTTATTAGGTTGGGTGACAGACCAAGAGACCCAGTACTTC
CDR3: CASSLLGWVTDQETQYF

size: -
D: TRBD2
V: TRBV2
J: TRBJ2-1
DNA: TGTGCGACCACGGGAGGTGGCTACAATGAGCAGTTCTTC
CDR3: CATTGGGYNEQFF

size: -
D: -
V: TRBV12-5
J: TRBJ1-4
DNA: TGTGCTAGTGGTCCCCCGGACTGGGAAAAACTGTTTTTT
CDR3: CASGPPDWEKLFF

size: once
D: TRBD1
V: TRBV6-5
J: TRBJ2-3
DNA: TGTGCCAGTTCGAGGGGACAGGGGGCAGATACGCAGTATTTT
CDR3: CASSRGQGADTQYF